This T cell receptor beta chain was retrieved from a study of CD8 T cells in ankylosing spondylitis. General observations from the study: A TCR beta motif of eight highly homologous variants appeared characteristic of ankylosing spondylitis blood. Prior work had noted some motif variants in reactive arthritis blood and synovial fluid.

The sample holds a few counts of this clonotype. Its antigen is unidentified. Library preparation for TCR beta used quantitative 5'-RACE with molecular barcodes. In TCRdb, the 5' RACE reads were re-called with MiXCR into one record per CDR3 protein. Seen here are about 510,000 distinct CDR3 sequences, approximately 5.3% observed once, and the top ten hold under 4.5%. The germline CDR1 and CDR2 sequences are MNHEY and SVGAGI. The V gene lost 2 bases and the J gene lost 2 bases, with 12 bases spanning the gap. This CDR3 is 16 amino acids long. The sequencing sample was made of blood, either unsorted or a sorted T cell fraction (not recorded which). The TCR was taken from a male donor with ankylosing spondylitis. The chain joins TRBV6-5 to TRBJ2-2; TRBD2 might be the D (5 bases). The CDR3 sequence is CASSYLGVVNTGELFF. The CDR3 region has the DNA TGTGCCAGCAGTTACCTCGGGGTGGTCAACACCGGGGAGCTGTTTTTT.